The rows below give T cell receptor beta chains drawn from one sample of a study of CD8 T cells in Susac syndrome. TCRdb passed the immunoSEQ multiplex PCR reads through MiXCR, listing each CDR3 protein once. The sample carries 150,000 or so distinct CDR3 sequences, 90% to 95% recorded once. The sample comprised CD8+ T cells from PBMCs. The receptor set was obtained from a human donor with multiple sclerosis. The CDR3 runs from the conserved cysteine through the conserved F or W.

TRBJ1-2	TRBV29-1	CSVETIGYGYTF
TRBJ2-7	TRBV3-1	CASSQAGGYEQYF
TRBJ2-1	TRBV9	CASSPRTGNEQFF
TRBJ2-5	TRBV5-4	CASSSSTGTESQETQYF
TRBJ1-2	TRBV6-1	CASSEAKRDRSTNYGYTF
TRBJ2-1	TRBV6-5	CASSPRTGGNEQFF
TRBJ2-4	TRBV7-2	CASSSKLAKNIQYF
TRBJ2-5	TRBV19	CASKPQTGRETQYF
TRBJ2-1	TRBV28	CASSLVSLNEQFF
TRBJ1-1	TRBV27	CASSLLHREGGTEAFF
TRBJ2-2	TRBV30	CASEGERGPTGELFF
TRBJ2-3	TRBV2	CASSEIGGERRDTQYF
TRBJ2-6	TRBV27	CASRQGSGANVLTF
TRBJ1-1	TRBV11-2	CASSFTSLNTEAFF
TRBJ2-7	TRBV3-1	CASSQVLGGASEQYF
TRBJ1-1	TRBV29-1	CSVDLDREDTEAFF
TRBJ2-6	TRBV7-6	CASKDSRLSGANVLTF
TRBJ1-1	TRBV29-1	CSVEDGGTALEAFF
TRBJ1-2	TRBV29-1	CSVPRVPNYGYTF
TRBJ2-5	TRBV15	CATSRVRVGETQYF
TRBJ2-3	TRBV5-1	CASSPQDRGRTDTQYF
TRBJ2-2	TRBV9	CASSEGLAGGRPGELFF
TRBJ1-2	TRBV9	CASGWGSGYTF
TRBJ1-5	TRBV6-6	CASTQTGGSNQPQHF
TRBJ2-3	TRBV29-1	CSVNTDTQYF
TRBJ2-2	TRBV9	CASSVSLGGENTGELFF
TRBJ1-2	TRBV29-1	CSVPGLRYGYTF